These 2 T cell receptor beta chains were sequenced from one sample in a study of cytomegalovirus exposure and HLA in healthy donors. Both 60 Vbeta primers and 13 Jbeta primers went into the PCR. This table comes from immunoSEQ multiplex PCR, and its TCRdb copy is limited to in-frame clones, with some not included. This table holds about 180,000 clones, roughly 82% found once. The material sequenced was PBMCs. These receptors originate from a girl aged 2 to 9 in good health and CMV-seropositive.

This chain connects TRBV11-2 to TRBJ1-3; D remains ambiguous. Deletions cut 2 bases from V and 1 base from J, with 6 bases between. Germline assignment: CDR1 SGHAT and CDR2 FQNNGV. The CDR3 covers 14 residues. The CDR3 spells CASSLQVSGNTIYF. For the CDR3, the DNA is TGTGCCAGCAGCTTACAGGTTTCTGGAAACACCATATATTTT.

CDR3 in amino acids: CASSLGTSYGYTF. The CDR3 DNA reads as TGTGCCAGCAGTTTAGGGACAAGCTATGGCTACACCTTC. The chain links TRBV27 to TRBJ1-2; tentative D call: TRBD1 (6 bases). CDR1 is MNHEY, CDR2 SMNVEV, per germline (reference sequence). The V end was cut by 2 bases, the J end by 4 bases, with 8 bases between. This CDR3 region has 13 residues.